This T cell receptor beta chain was recovered during a study of T cell changes during pregnancy in multiple sclerosis. Generated by immunoSEQ multiplex PCR, the TCRdb table keeps only in-frame clones and is missing some. The sample contains about 80,000 clones, roughly 94% of which appear only once. CDR3 length: 11 residues. V lost 4 bases, J lost 5 bases, and 6 bases lay in between. Germline V gene lookup returns CDR1 DFQATT and CDR2 SNEGSKA (reference sequence). The rearrangement links TRBV20-1 to TRBJ1-5; D is undetermined. The material was peripheral blood, obtained before pregnancy. This receptor was identified in a female donor with multiple sclerosis, enrolled in a pregnancy study. The CDR3 here is CSATGDQPQHF. CDR3 sequence (DNA): TGCAGTGCTACCGGGGATCAGCCCCAGCATTTT.